The present entry profiles one TCR beta chain with its context. Its antigen is still unknown. The sample comes from a study of cytomegalovirus exposure and HLA in healthy donors. Study-wide findings and caveats: The later analysis indicated that the majority of CMV-associated TCR beta chains appeared HLA-restricted.

PCR involved 60 Vbeta and 13 Jbeta primers. Assay used: immunoSEQ multiplex PCR; TCRdb lists only in-frame clones, some missing. The sample records under 200,000 clones, approximately 71% being singletons. The CDR3 contains 12 residues. Germline V lookup: CDR1 MNHNS, CDR2 SASEGT. V lost 9 bases to trimming and J lost 0 bases, with 9 bases between them. Healthy bone marrow donors made up the donors. Sequencing input: PBMCs. This TCR derives from a girl aged 10-17 years in good health and CMV-seronegative. The rearrangement uses TRBV6-1 and TRBJ2-7; no clear D. CDR3 bases: TGTGCCAGTATGAGTAGCTCCTACGAGCAGTACTTC. Amino acid sequence: CASMSSSYEQYF.